This T cell receptor (beta chain) was recovered during a study of blood T cell repertoires in COVID-19. Across the study: The analysed material was cDNA or gDNA that came from T cells, B-cell-depleted T cells, or PBMCs.

Sequencing used immunoSEQ multiplex PCR; TCRdb keeps in-frame clones, though not all of them. This repertoire shows roughly 70,000 clones, about four fifths found once; its top ten account for approximately 5%. Input material: peripheral blood. The origin of this receptor is a woman over 75 with active or convalescent COVID-19.

CDR3 DNA sequence: TGCGCCAGCAGCCAAGCTCCGGGAGCGGGGTACACTGAAGCTTTCTTT. This gives the protein CASSQAPGAGYTEAFF. This rearrangement joins TRBV4-1 to TRBJ1-1; D is uncertain. Trimming stripped 1 base from V and 3 bases from J, with 15 bases between. This CDR3 is 16 amino acids long. The V gene's germline CDR1 is MGHRA and CDR2 YSYEKL.